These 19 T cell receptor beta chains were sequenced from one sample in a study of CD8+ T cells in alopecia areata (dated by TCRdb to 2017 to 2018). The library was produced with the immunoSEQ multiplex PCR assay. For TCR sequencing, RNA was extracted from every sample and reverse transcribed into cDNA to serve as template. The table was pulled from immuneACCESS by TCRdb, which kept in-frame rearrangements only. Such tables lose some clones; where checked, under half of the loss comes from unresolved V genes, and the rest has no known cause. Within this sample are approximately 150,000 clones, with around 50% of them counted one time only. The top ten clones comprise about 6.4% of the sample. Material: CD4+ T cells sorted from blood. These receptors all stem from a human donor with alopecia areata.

In DNA form, the CDR3 reads TGTGCCAGCAGTTGGGCTTACGAGCAGTACTTC. Protein product: CASSWAYEQYF. The V call is TRBV28, the J call TRBJ2-7; no clear D gene. The CDR3 spans 11 residues. The V and J ends lost 4 bases and 4 bases respectively, with 5 bases between them. CDR1 and CDR2 from the germline V gene are MDHEN and SYDVKM. Full variable domain (missing parts from reference TRBV28 and TRBJ2-7): DVKVTQSSRYLVKRTGEKVFLECVQDMDHENMFWYRQDPGLGLRLIYFSYDVKMKEKGDIPEGYSVSREKKERFSLILESASTNQTSMYLCASSWAYEQYFGPGTRLTVT.

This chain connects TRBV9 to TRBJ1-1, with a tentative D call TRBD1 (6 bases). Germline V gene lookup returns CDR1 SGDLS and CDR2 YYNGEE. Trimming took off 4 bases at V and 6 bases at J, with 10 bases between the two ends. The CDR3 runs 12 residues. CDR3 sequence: CASSLGGSEAFF. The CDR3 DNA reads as TGTGCCAGCAGCCTAGGGGGTTCTGAAGCTTTCTTT.

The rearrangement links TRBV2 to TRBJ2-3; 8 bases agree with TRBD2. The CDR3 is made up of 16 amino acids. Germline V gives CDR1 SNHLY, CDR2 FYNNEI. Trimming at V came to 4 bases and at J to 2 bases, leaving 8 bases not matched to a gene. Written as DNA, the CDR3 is TGTGCCAGCAGTGGGAAGAGACTAGCGACCACAGATACGCAGTATTTT. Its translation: CASSGKRLATTDTQYF.

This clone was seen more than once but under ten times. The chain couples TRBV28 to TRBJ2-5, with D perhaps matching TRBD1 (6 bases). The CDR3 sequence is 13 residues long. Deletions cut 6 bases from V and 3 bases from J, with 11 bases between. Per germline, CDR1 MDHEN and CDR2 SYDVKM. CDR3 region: CASRTGSEETQYF. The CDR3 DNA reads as TGTGCCAGCAGAACAGGGTCTGAAGAGACCCAGTACTTC.

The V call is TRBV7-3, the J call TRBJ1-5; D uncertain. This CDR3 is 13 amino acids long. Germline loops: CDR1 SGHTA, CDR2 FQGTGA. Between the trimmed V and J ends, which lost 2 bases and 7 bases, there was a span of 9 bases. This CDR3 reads CASSLSVEQPQHF. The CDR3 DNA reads TGTGCCAGCAGCTTATCAGTAGAACAGCCCCAGCATTTT.

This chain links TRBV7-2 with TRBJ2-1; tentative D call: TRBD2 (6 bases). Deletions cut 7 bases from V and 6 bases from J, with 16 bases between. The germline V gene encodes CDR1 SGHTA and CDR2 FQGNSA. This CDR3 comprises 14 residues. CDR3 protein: CASTSYVAANEQFF. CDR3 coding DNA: TGTGCCAGCACCAGCTATGTAGCGGCCAATGAGCAGTTCTTC. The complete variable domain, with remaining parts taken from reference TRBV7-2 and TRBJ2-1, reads GAGVSQSPSNKVTEKGKDVELRCDPISGHTALYWYRQSLGQGLEFLIYFQGNSAPDKSGLPSDRFSAERTGGSVSTLTIQRTQQEDSAVYLCASTSYVAANEQFFGPGTRLTVL.

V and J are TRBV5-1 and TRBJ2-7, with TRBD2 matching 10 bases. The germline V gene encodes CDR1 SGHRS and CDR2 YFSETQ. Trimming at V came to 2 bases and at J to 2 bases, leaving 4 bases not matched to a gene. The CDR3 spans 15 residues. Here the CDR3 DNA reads TGCGCCAGCAGCTTTTGGACTAGCGGTACCTACGAGCAGTACTTC. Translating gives CASSFWTSGTYEQYF.

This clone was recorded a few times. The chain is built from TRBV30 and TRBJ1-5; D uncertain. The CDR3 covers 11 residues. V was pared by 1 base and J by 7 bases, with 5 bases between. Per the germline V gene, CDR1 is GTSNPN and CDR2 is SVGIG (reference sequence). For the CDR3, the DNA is TGTGCCTGGAGTGCGGGACAGCCCCAGCATTTT. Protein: CAWSAGQPQHF.

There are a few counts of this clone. The CDR3 loop is CASSLRGNTGELFF. For the CDR3, the DNA is TGTGCCAGCAGCTTAAGGGGGAACACCGGGGAGCTGTTTTTT. V is TRBV7-9 and J is TRBJ2-2, with D maybe TRBD1 (5 bases). The V and J ends lost 2 bases and 1 base respectively, with 5 bases between them. There are 14 residues in the CDR3. Germline CDR1 is SEHNR and CDR2 is FQNEAQ (reference sequence).

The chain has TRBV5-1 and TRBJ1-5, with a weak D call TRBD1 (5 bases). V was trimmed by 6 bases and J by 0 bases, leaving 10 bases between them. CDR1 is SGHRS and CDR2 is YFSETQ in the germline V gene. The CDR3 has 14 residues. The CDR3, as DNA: TGCGCCAGCAAACAGGATCATAGCAATCAGCCCCAGCATTTT. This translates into CASKQDHSNQPQHF.

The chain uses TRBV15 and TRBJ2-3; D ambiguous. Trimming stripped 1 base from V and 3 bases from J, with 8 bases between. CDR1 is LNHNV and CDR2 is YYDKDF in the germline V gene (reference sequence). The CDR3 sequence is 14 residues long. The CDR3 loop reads CATSRVRFTDTQYF. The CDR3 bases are TGTGCCACCAGCAGAGTAAGGTTTACAGATACGCAGTATTTT. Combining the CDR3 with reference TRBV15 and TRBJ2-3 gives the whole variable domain DAMVIQNPRYQVTQFGKPVTLSCSQTLNHNVMYWYQQKSSQAPKLLFHYYDKDFNNEADTPDNFQSRRPNTSFCFLDIRSPGLGDTAMYLCATSRVRFTDTQYFGPGTRLTVL.

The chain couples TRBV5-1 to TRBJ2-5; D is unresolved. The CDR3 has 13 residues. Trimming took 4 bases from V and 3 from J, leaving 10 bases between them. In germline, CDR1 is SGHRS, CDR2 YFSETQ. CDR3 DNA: TGCGCCAGCAGCCCCCGCGTGGAAGAGACCCAGTACTTC. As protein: CASSPRVEETQYF.

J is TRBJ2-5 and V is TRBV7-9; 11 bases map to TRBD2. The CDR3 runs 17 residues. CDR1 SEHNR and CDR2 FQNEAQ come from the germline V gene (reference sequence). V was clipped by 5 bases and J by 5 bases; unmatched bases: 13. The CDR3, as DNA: TGTGCCAGCAGCCCCGGGACTAGCGGAACGCAAAGGGAGACCCAGTACTTC. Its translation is CASSPGTSGTQRETQYF.

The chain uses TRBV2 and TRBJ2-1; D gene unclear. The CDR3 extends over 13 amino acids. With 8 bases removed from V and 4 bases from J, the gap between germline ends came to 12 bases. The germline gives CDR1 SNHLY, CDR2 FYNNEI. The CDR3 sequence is CASHQTGYNEQFF. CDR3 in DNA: TGTGCCAGCCATCAGACTGGTTACAATGAGCAGTTCTTC. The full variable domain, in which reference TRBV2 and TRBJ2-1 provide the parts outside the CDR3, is EPEVTQTPSHQVTQMGQEVILRCVPISNHLYFYWYRQILGQKVEFLVSFYNNEISEKSEIFDDQFSVERPDGSNFTLKIRSTKLEDSAMYFCASHQTGYNEQFFGPGTRLTVL.

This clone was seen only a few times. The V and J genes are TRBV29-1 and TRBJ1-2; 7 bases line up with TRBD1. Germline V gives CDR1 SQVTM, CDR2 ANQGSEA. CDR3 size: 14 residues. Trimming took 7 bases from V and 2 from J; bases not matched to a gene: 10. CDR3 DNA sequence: TGCAGCGCCCAACGACGGGACAGCAACTATGGCTACACCTTC. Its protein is CSAQRRDSNYGYTF. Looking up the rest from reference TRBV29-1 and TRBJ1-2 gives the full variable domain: SAVISQKPSRDICQRGTSLTIQCQVDSQVTMMFWYRQQPGQSLTLIATANQGSEATYESGFVIDKFPISRPNLTFSTLTVSNMSPEDSSIYLCSAQRRDSNYGYTFGSGTRLTVV.

CDR3 in DNA: TGTGCCAGCAGCTGGGGCACAGATACGCAGTATTTT. Its protein is CASSWGTDTQYF. This rearrangement joins TRBV5-6 to TRBJ2-3; D not resolved. V dropped 3 bases and J dropped 1 base, with 3 bases sitting between them. The CDR3 runs 12 residues. Germline V gene lookup returns CDR1 SGHDT and CDR2 YYEEEE.

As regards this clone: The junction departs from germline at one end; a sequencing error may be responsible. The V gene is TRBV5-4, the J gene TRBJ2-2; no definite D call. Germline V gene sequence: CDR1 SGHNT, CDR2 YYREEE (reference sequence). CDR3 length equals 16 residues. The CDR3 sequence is CAGSLGARRNTGELFF. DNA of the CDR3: TGTGCCGGCAGCTTGGGTGCTCGTAGGAACACCGGGGAGCTGTTTTTT.

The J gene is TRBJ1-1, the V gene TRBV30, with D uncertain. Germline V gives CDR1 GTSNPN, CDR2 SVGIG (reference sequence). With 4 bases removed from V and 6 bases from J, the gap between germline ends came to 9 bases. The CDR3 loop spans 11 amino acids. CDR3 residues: CAWNVVAEAFF. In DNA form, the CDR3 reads TGTGCCTGGAATGTGGTTGCTGAAGCTTTCTTT.

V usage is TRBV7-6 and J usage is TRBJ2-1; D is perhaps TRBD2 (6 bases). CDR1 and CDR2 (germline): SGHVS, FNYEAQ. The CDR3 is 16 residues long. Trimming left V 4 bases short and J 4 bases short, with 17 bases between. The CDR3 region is CASSYVGIGGYNEQFF. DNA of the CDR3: TGTGCCAGCAGCTATGTTGGAATCGGGGGATACAATGAGCAGTTCTTC. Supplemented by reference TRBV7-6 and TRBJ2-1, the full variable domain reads GAGVSQSPRYKVTKRGQDVALRCDPISGHVSLYWYRQALGQGPEFLTYFNYEAQQDKSGLPNDRFSAERPEGSISTLTIQRTEQRDSAMYRCASSYVGIGGYNEQFFGPGTRLTVL.